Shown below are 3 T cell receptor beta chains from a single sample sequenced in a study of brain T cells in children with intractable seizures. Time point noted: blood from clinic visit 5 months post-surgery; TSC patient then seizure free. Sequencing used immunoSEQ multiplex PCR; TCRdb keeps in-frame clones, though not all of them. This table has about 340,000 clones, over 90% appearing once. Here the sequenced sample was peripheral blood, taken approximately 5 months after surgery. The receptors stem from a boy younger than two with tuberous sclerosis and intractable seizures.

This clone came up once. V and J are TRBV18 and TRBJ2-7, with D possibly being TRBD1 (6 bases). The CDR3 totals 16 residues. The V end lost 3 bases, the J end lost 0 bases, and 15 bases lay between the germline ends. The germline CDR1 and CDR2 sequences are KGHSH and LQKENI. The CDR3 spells CASSPSDSKSSYEQYF. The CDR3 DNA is TGTGCCAGCTCACCTTCGGACAGTAAGAGCTCCTACGAGCAGTACTTC.

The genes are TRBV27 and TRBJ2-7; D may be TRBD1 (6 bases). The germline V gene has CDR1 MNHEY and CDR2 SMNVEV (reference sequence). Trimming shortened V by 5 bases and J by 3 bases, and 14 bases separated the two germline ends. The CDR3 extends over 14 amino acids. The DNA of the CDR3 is TGTGCCAGCAGTGATACAGGGTTTCTCTACGAGCAGTACTTC. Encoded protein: CASSDTGFLYEQYF.

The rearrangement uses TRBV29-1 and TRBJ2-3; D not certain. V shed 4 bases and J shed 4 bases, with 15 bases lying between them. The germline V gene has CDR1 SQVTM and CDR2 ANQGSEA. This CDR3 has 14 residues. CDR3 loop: CSVGPLYGPDTQYF. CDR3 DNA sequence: TGCAGCGTTGGCCCCCTATACGGCCCAGATACGCAGTATTTT.